The entry that follows covers one TCR beta chain sequence. This clonotype showed up just a few times. Its antigen is not yet known. No much larger clonotype is one base removed from it; base qualities were not supplied. The sample is drawn from a study of T-cell reconstitution after alpha-beta-depleted transplantation in children (dated by TCRdb to 2016 to 2017). A note on the overall study: Using TCR repertoire profiling, the study quantitatively followed how T-cell immune reconstitution unfolded in children after TCRalphabeta/CD19-depleted allogeneic hematopoietic cell transplantation.

Taken with the paper, the label for treatment or condition translates to: allogeneic hematopoietic cell transplantation with graft depleted of TCRalphabeta T cells and CD19 B cells. TCRalphabeta/CD19-depleted allogeneic hematopoietic cell grafts were given to the transplant recipients, all of whom were children. Libraries were prepared through PCR. For sequencing, an Illumina HiSeq 2500 was employed. To normalize quantification of the TCRbeta repertoire, the TCR libraries were built with molecular barcoding that relied on unique molecular identifiers. TCRdb took the public reads, trimmed them with fastp at Q25, ran MiXCR for clone calling and kept in-frame beta chains. When rows share a CDR3 protein, they turn into one entry using the most common DNA and genes. Across this sample there are some 460,000 distinct CDR3 sequences, with around 15% seen only once. 25% to 30% of the sample goes to the ten largest clones.

The investigation overall reported the following: The high TCRbeta diversity at day 60 in some patients was ascribed to recipient T cells and intrathymic progenitors that had survived conditioning. The apparently early recovery of alphabetaT-cell counts about two months after transplant reportedly depended on only several hundred rapidly expanded clones that came from non-depleted graft cells. Over the following months the frequencies of hyperexpanded clones went down, and after one year T-cell counts and TCRbeta diversity were mostly credited to newly produced T cells.

The CDR3 starts with the cysteine, ends with the phenylalanine, and has 15 residues. The read is trimmed to its CDR3 DNA, 45 bases read in frame from base 1. V ends up 5 bases short and J 7 bases short, with an unmatched junction base count of 10. The sequence was collected from a boy under three years old who had a stem cell transplant for Wiskott-Aldrich syndrome, so the T cells may come from the graft donor. Sequencing used PBMCs, mostly from graft donor cells, obtained 360 days after TCRalphabeta/CD19-depleted stem cell transplant. The chain is encoded by TRBV12-3 or TRBV12-4 joined to TRBJ2-1; 8 nucleotides in the junction match TRBD2. The DNA sequence is TGTGCCAGCAGTCCAAACGGGAGGGCCTGGAATGAGCAGTTCTTC. Protein translation: CASSPNGRAWNEQFF.